This T cell receptor beta chain emerged from a study of blood T cell repertoires in COVID-19. This clone was seen more than once but under ten times. Here immunoSEQ multiplex PCR was the method, and the copy in TCRdb shows in-frame clones only, minus some. The sample holds under 100,000 clones, roughly 78% seen once. Germline V lookup: CDR1 MNHNY, CDR2 SVGAGI (reference sequence). The CDR3 sequence is 16 residues long. V dropped 6 bases and J dropped 4; count of bases not matched to a gene: 9. The TCR sequence derives from a man between 60 and 75 years old with acute or convalescent COVID-19. The V and J genes are TRBV6-6 and TRBJ2-3; 11 positions agree with TRBD2. The specimen was peripheral blood. The CDR3 loop reads CASRPVAGGPADTQYF. The CDR3 bases are TGTGCCAGCAGACCAGTAGCGGGGGGGCCCGCAGATACGCAGTATTTT.